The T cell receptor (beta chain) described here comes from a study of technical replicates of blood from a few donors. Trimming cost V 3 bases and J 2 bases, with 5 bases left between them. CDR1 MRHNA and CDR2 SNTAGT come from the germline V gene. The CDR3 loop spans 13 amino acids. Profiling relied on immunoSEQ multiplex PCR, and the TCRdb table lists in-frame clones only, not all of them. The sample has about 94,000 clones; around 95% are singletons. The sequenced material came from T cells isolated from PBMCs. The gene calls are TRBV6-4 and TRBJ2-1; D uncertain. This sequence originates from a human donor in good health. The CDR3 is CASSDSPYNEQFF. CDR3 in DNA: TGTGCCAGCAGTGATAGCCCCTACAATGAGCAGTTCTTC.